A single sample gave rise to the 25 T cell receptor beta chains below, sequenced in a study of metastatic and nonmetastatic thyroid tumors. With MiXCR, TCRdb reprocessed the PCR reads. The sample lists roughly 89,000 clones, about 12% seen once, with more than 7% in the top ten. Thyroid surgery was preceded by no treatment in any patient. The sequencing sample was made of tumor tissue. Source of these receptors: a female donor with papillary thyroid cancer or a benign thyroid nodule (not recorded which). Some clones in this sample may be carry-over from other donors' samples.

This clone was counted at least ten times. This sequence joins TRBV9 and TRBJ2-2, with TRBD1 as a possible D gene (6 bases). The CDR3 runs 17 residues. Germline V gene lookup returns CDR1 SGDLS and CDR2 YYNGEE. Trimming took off 2 bases at V and 6 bases at J, with 20 bases between the two ends. CDR3 coding DNA: TGTGCCAGCAGCGTGGACGAAGGGACAACGTTAGCCGGGGAGCTGTTTTTT. Protein: CASSVDEGTTLAGELFF.

As concerns this clone: This may be a read error, as it is one base from a much larger clone. V is TRBV5-5 and J is TRBJ2-1; a possible D gene is TRBD2 (6 bases). In germline, CDR1 is SGHKS, CDR2 YYEKEE (reference sequence). The length of the CDR3 is 14 residues. The CDR3 sequence: CSSSKEWGENEQFF. As DNA, the CDR3 is TGTTCCAGCAGCAAGGAGTGGGGGGAGAATGAGCAGTTCTTC.

For this clone: A much larger clone lies a single base off, so this may be a read error. This rearrangement joins TRBV28 to TRBJ1-2, with a tentative D call TRBD1 (5 bases). V gave up 9 bases and J gave up 1 base, with 12 bases separating them. The length of the CDR3 is 13 residues. From germline, CDR1 is MDHEN and CDR2 SYDVKM. This chain's CDR3 is CARRSGLNYGYTF. The DNA of the CDR3 is TGTGCCAGAAGATCAGGGCTTAACTATGGCTACACCTTC.

The CDR3 bases are TGTGCCAGCAGCTTCCAGTGGTACACTGAAGCTTTCTTT. Translation gives CASSFQWYTEAFF. The chain has TRBV7-2 and TRBJ1-1; no reliable D call. Per germline, CDR1 SGHTA and CDR2 FQGNSA. CDR3 length equals 13 residues. V was shortened by 3 bases and J by 3 bases, with 8 bases between the two germline ends.

The table lists this clone with many counts. The chain recombines TRBV19 with TRBJ1-2, with a tentative D call TRBD1 (6 bases). V was trimmed by 1 base and J by 7 bases, leaving 16 bases between them. The CDR3 contains 15 residues. Germline V gives CDR1 LNHDA, CDR2 SQIVND (reference sequence). The CDR3 loop reads CASSIGPGVIGGYTF. The CDR3 coding sequence is TGTGCCAGTAGTATAGGTCCAGGGGTGATTGGTGGCTACACCTTC.

This clone has at least ten counts. The chain carries TRBV2 and TRBJ2-2; the match to TRBD2 covers 8 bases. Germline values: CDR1 SNHLY, CDR2 FYNNEI. The CDR3 contains 16 residues. The ends lost 4 bases at V and 3 bases at J; junction bases unmatched: 7. The CDR3 region is CASSGGGLAHTGELFF. CDR3 sequence (DNA): TGTGCCAGCAGTGGGGGTGGACTAGCCCACACCGGGGAGCTGTTTTTT.

This clone was seen many times. This rearrangement joins TRBV7-2 to TRBJ2-7; D might be TRBD2 (5 bases). Germline CDR1 and CDR2: SGHTA and FQGNSA. The V end was cut by 2 bases, the J end by 2 bases, with 13 bases between. This CDR3 spans 15 amino acids. The CDR3 nucleotides are TGTGCCAGCAGCTTATCGGGGAACCCGCCCTACGAGCAGTACTTC. Protein product: CASSLSGNPPYEQYF.

Remarks on this clone: This could be a read error, since a much larger clone is one nucleotide away. This chain connects TRBV12-3 or TRBV12-4 to TRBJ2-1; D remains unclear. Trimming left V 6 bases short and J 13 bases short, with 16 bases between. CDR3 size: 12 residues. The CDR3 DNA sequence: TGTGCCAGCAGCCCTCCGAGTGAGGACCAGTTCTTC. This translates into CASSPPSEDQFF.

Concerning this clone itself: The identical CDR3 is also encoded by other nucleotide sequences in the sample. The chain couples TRBV28 to TRBJ2-1; the match to TRBD2 covers 13 bases. Germline V CDR1 and CDR2: MDHEN, SYDVKM. With V trimmed by 5 bases and J by 10 bases, 11 bases remained unmatched. The CDR3 length is 16 residues. For the CDR3, the DNA is TGTGCCAGCAGTATACCGGCGCCGGGACTAGCGGGAGAGCAGTTCTTC. Translated: CASSIPAPGLAGEQFF.

The chain uses TRBV4-2 and TRBJ2-3; weak D call: TRBD2 (5 bases). The germline gives CDR1 LGHNA, CDR2 YNFKEQ. V lost 8 bases to trimming and J lost 0 bases, with 9 bases between them. The CDR3 length is 13 residues. The CDR3: CASPRGSTDTQYF. For the CDR3, the DNA is TGTGCCAGCCCCCGGGGTAGCACAGATACGCAGTATTTT.

This clone was seen many times. The genes are TRBV29-1 and TRBJ2-7; 12 bases map to TRBD2. The trim removed 4 bases at V and 4 bases at J, leaving 2 bases unmatched. CDR1 is SQVTM and CDR2 is ANQGSEA in the germline V gene. CDR3 length: 13 amino acids. DNA of the CDR3: TGCAGCGTTGGACTAGCGGGAGTTTACGAGCAGTACTTC. Amino acids: CSVGLAGVYEQYF.

The chain recombines TRBV5-6 with TRBJ1-2; D is unresolved. Looked up from germline, CDR1 is SGHDT and CDR2 is YYEEEE. The length of the CDR3 is 15 residues. V was trimmed by 7 bases and J by 4 bases, leaving 20 bases between them. DNA of the CDR3: TGTGCCAGCGGCCCGGGGTACTGGCCTGGCTATGGCTACACCTTC. Its translation is CASGPGYWPGYGYTF.

Concerning this clone itself: With a much larger clone just one base away, this may be a read error. The chain recombines TRBV12-3 or TRBV12-4 with TRBJ1-5, with 10 bases lining up with TRBD1. This CDR3 is built from 13 residues. This chain's CDR3 is CASSGTGDHPQHF. CDR3 nucleotide sequence: TGTGCCAGCAGTGGGACAGGGGATCATCCCCAGCATTTT.

Ten or more counts support this clone. V and J are TRBV19 and TRBJ1-1; D may be TRBD1 (6 bases). The CDR3 extends over 14 amino acids. V shed 5 bases and J shed 4 bases, with 14 bases lying between them. Germline assignment: CDR1 LNHDA and CDR2 SQIVND (reference sequence). For the CDR3, the DNA is TGTGCCAGTAGTGAGAGGGGAGGGGGCACTGAAGCTTTCTTT. Its protein product is CASSERGGGTEAFF.

This clone showed up many times. The V and J genes are TRBV12-3 or TRBV12-4 and TRBJ2-2; D is ambiguous. This CDR3 has 12 residues. The V and J ends lost 6 bases and 6 bases respectively, with 8 bases between them. The CDR3 region has the DNA TGTGCCAGCAGGGGTGTGTCCGGGGAGCTGTTTTTT. Translating gives CASRGVSGELFF.

This clone was seen at least ten times. Other DNA sequences of this sample code for an identical CDR3. The V gene is TRBV20-1, the J gene TRBJ2-7, with D unclear. In germline, CDR1 is DFQATT, CDR2 SNEGSKA (reference sequence). The CDR3 runs 13 residues. The V end lost 0 bases, the J end lost 1 base, and 7 bases lay between the germline ends. The CDR3 spells CSARDTLSYEQYF. CDR3 in DNA: TGCAGTGCTAGAGATACGCTTTCCTACGAGCAGTACTTC.

The sample holds many counts of this clone. The chain employs TRBV7-9 and TRBJ2-7; no clear D gene. Looked up from germline, CDR1 is SEHNR and CDR2 is FQNEAQ (reference sequence). This CDR3 region has 13 residues. V lost 5 bases, J lost 5 bases, and 13 bases lay in between. CDR3 DNA sequence: TGTGCCAGCAGCCCCGTATTTGGCGACGAGCAGTACTTC. Its translation is CASSPVFGDEQYF.

The chain has TRBV11-1 and TRBJ2-3; a weak D match, TRBD2 (5 bases). The CDR3 sequence is 15 residues long. From germline, CDR1 is SGHAT and CDR2 FQDESV (reference sequence). Trimming took off 5 bases at V and 3 bases at J, with 15 bases between the two ends. CDR3 DNA sequence: TGTGCCAGCAGCCCGCTGGGAGTGAATACAGATACGCAGTATTTT. Protein product: CASSPLGVNTDTQYF.

Details on this clone: With a much larger clone just one base away, this may be a read error. The chain combines TRBV7-3 with TRBJ2-2; D is unresolved. From germline, CDR1 is SGHTA and CDR2 FQGTGA. The CDR3 contains 15 residues. Between the trimmed V and J ends, which lost 0 bases and 2 bases, there was a span of 7 bases. CDR3 nucleotides: TGTGCCAGCAGCTTAACGAAGTCAAACACCGGGGAGCTGTTTTTT. Translation: CASSLTKSNTGELFF. The entire variable domain, with the rest obtained from reference TRBV7-3 and TRBJ2-2, is as follows: GAGVSQTPSNKVTEKGKYVELRCDPISGHTALYWYRQSLGQGPEFLIYFQGTGAADDSGLPNDRFFAVRPEGSVSTLKIQRTERGDSAVYLCASSLTKSNTGELFFGEGSRLTVL.

This clone was counted at least ten times. This chain joins TRBV20-1 and TRBJ1-2, with 7 bases aligning to TRBD1. The germline V gene encodes CDR1 DFQATT and CDR2 SNEGSKA (reference sequence). The CDR3 totals 11 residues. With V trimmed by 6 bases and J by 13 bases, 11 bases remained unmatched. The CDR3: CSAQGGLPGTF. Here the CDR3 DNA reads TGCAGTGCCCAGGGGGGGCTCCCGGGCACCTTC.

This clone was counted a few times. A read error may explain this, as a much larger clone is one base away. This chain joins TRBV6-1 and TRBJ1-1, with no clear D. The CDR3 totals 12 residues. Germline V gene lookup returns CDR1 MNHNS and CDR2 SASEGT. V shed 6 bases and J shed 4 bases, with 9 bases lying between them. The CDR3 reads CASRGIGTEAFF. For the CDR3, the DNA is TGTGCCAGCAGGGGGATCGGCACTGAAGCTTTCTTT.

This clone was detected many times. The chain has TRBV15 and TRBJ2-3; D is unclear. Trimming took off 0 bases at V and 6 bases at J, with 16 bases between the two ends. The CDR3 has 16 amino acids. Per the germline V gene, CDR1 is LNHNV and CDR2 is YYDKDF (reference sequence). In DNA form, the CDR3 reads TGTGCCACCAGCAGAGATCGGCTCGTGACTCCGGATACGCAGTATTTT. Translated: CATSRDRLVTPDTQYF.

This clone has a count of ten or more. The rearrangement uses TRBV5-1 and TRBJ1-2; no clear D. This CDR3 has 12 residues. The V gene lost 0 bases and the J gene lost 4 bases, with 4 bases spanning the gap. Germline CDR1 reads SGHRS; CDR2 reads YFSETQ. The CDR3, as DNA: TGCGCCAGCAGCTTGGGGGGCTATGGCTACACCTTC. Translation: CASSLGGYGYTF.

This clone has at least ten counts. Distinct nucleotide sequences in the sample also encode this CDR3. This sequence joins TRBV6-1 and TRBJ2-1, with 7 bases lining up with TRBD2. CDR1 is MNHNS, CDR2 SASEGT, per germline. The CDR3 has 14 residues. The ends lost 2 bases at V and 4 bases at J; junction bases unmatched: 2. CDR3 loop: CASSELAEYNEQFF. CDR3 DNA sequence: TGTGCCAGCAGTGAACTAGCGGAGTACAATGAGCAGTTCTTC.

This clone was picked up many times. This sequence joins TRBV24-1 and TRBJ2-1; 8 bases match TRBD1. This CDR3 comprises 16 residues. Trimming removed 0 bases from V and 3 bases from J; junction bases left unmatched: 3. Germline lookup yields CDR1 KGHDR and CDR2 SFDVKD. This chain's CDR3 is CATSDLPGTGYNEQFF. The CDR3 region has the DNA TGTGCCACCAGTGATTTGCCGGGGACAGGCTACAATGAGCAGTTCTTC.